The clone carrying this T cell receptor beta chain was detected many times. Its antigen is currently unknown. The data belong to a study of human T cells and chemical hapten exposure. Study-level background: Largely, small differences in pooled library volume made per-sample TCR yields vary. Study results and limitations: DPC sensitization left the count of TCRs above 1 in 1000 unchanged.

Unique molecular identifiers were affixed to discrete cDNA molecules within the library. In the original analysis: Sample TCR totals centred on a median of roughly 96,000, ranging about 20,000 to 690,600. TCRdb fed the RACE reads into MiXCR, producing one record per CDR3 protein. The V and J calls, along with clone size, are taken from TCRdb and not from the paper's own processing. The sample carries roughly 48,000 distinct CDR3 sequences, 4.4% recorded once. The V segment lost 5 bases and the J segment 8 bases; nucleotides outside the gene matches: 5. The CDR3 loop spans 13 amino acids. Germline assignment: CDR1 DFQATT and CDR2 SNEGSKA (reference sequence). Time point indicated: healthy volunteer bleed at 2 weeks. The authors' total RNA extraction used unfractionated whole blood.

Material for sequencing was whole blood. This sequence joins TRBV20-1 and TRBJ2-1, with 11 nucleotides matching TRBD2. The receptor's source is a human donor in good health. Some clones in this sample may be carry-over from other donors' samples. In DNA form, the CDR3 reads TGCAGTGCTCGACTAGCGGGAAGGGATGAGCAGTTCTTC. Its protein is CSARLAGRDEQFF.